What follows are 15 T cell receptor beta chains derived from one specimen sequenced in a study of identical twins (dated by TCRdb to the mid-2010s). Libraries were prepared through 5' RACE. The sequencer was an Illumina HiSeq 2000. TCRdb ran its own pipeline on the public reads, namely fastp trimming at Q25 and MiXCR clone calling, and kept in-frame beta chains. A single entry per CDR3 protein holds the most common genes and DNA from its merged rows. The sample yields 420,000 or so distinct CDR3 sequences; roughly 20% were counted once. Together, the top ten hold 12% of the sample. Source material: naive T cells sorted from blood. The cell subset or site tag for this specimen amounts to: cells isolated with a human naive T-cell isolation kit. These receptors came from a man aged 50 or older in good health.

This clonotype showed up many times. The rearrangement joins TRBV20-1 to TRBJ1-2; 8 bases are shared with TRBD1. The ends lost 4 bases at V and 6 bases at J; junction bases unmatched: 7. Germline CDR1 DFQATT, CDR2 SNEGSKA (reference sequence). This CDR3 is built from 13 residues. CDR3 nucleotide sequence: TGCAGTGCTATGGGCCAGGGGGCCGATGGCTACACCTTC. Its protein is CSAMGQGADGYTF.

V and J are TRBV20-1 and TRBJ1-5; 9 bases map to TRBD1. Trimming removed 0 bases from V and 5 bases from J; junction bases left unmatched: 5. The V gene's germline CDR1 is DFQATT and CDR2 SNEGSKA (reference sequence). The CDR3 extends over 15 amino acids. The CDR3 loop is CSARDLGQGDQPQHF. CDR3 DNA sequence: TGCAGTGCTAGAGATCTGGGACAGGGAGATCAGCCCCAGCATTTT.

In its sample, this clonotype was seen many times. CDR3 nucleotides: TGTGCCAGCGGCACTCTGGAGACCCAGTACTTC. Its translation is CASGTLETQYF. The genes are TRBV6-2 or TRBV6-3 and TRBJ2-5; D ambiguous. Germline V CDR1 and CDR2: MNHEY, SVGEGT. The V gene lost 8 bases and the J gene lost 5 bases, with 9 bases spanning the gap. The CDR3 runs to 11 residues.

The chain combines TRBV5-4 with TRBJ1-1, with D uncertain. The CDR3 loop spans 12 amino acids. Germline values: CDR1 SGHNT, CDR2 YYREEE (reference sequence). Deletions cut 5 bases from V and 0 bases from J, with 5 bases between. CDR3 coding DNA: TGTGCCAGCAGTACCGTGAACACTGAAGCTTTCTTT. Translated, it gives CASSTVNTEAFF.

V is TRBV6-2 or TRBV6-3 and J is TRBJ2-1, with D perhaps TRBD1 (6 bases). The ends were cut back, 2 bases at V and 9 bases at J, with 14 bases in the middle. The CDR3 consists of 14 residues. CDR1 and CDR2 from the germline V gene are MNHEY and SVGEGT. This chain's CDR3 is CASSYVGAGTEQFF. CDR3 coding DNA: TGTGCCAGCAGTTACGTGGGGGCAGGCACTGAGCAGTTCTTC.

This clonotype came up a few times. The chain employs TRBV5-1 and TRBJ2-5; TRBD2 matches 9 bases. The J segment lost 5 bases and the V segment lost 2 bases, leaving 7 bases of the junction unmatched. The CDR3 is 15 amino acids. Germline V CDR1 and CDR2: SGHRS, YFSETQ. CDR3 sequence: CASSLGSGRSETQYF. In nucleotides, the CDR3 is TGCGCCAGCAGCTTAGGAAGCGGGAGGTCTGAGACCCAGTACTTC.

This clonotype was detected a few times. This sequence joins TRBV12-3 or TRBV12-4 and TRBJ2-3, with 13 bases identical to TRBD2. The CDR3 loop spans 19 amino acids. V trimming: 6 bases; J trimming: 2 bases; junction bases outside the gene matches: 14. The CDR3 is CASSTPGLAGLPDTDTQYF. The DNA for the CDR3 is TGTGCCAGCAGCACCCCGGGACTAGCGGGACTTCCCGACACAGATACGCAGTATTTT.

The chain couples TRBV28 to TRBJ2-2, with D unclear. Germline V gene data show CDR1 as MDHEN and CDR2 as SYDVKM. Between the trimmed V and J ends, which lost 6 bases and 9 bases, there was a span of 14 bases. CDR3 size: 13 residues. In DNA form, the CDR3 reads TGTGCCAGCAGCCTCATAGGACGCCGGGAGCTGTTTTTT. This encodes CASSLIGRRELFF.

The chain uses TRBV20-1 and TRBJ1-4; D unclear. Trimming stripped 1 base from V and 4 bases from J, with 4 bases between. CDR1 and CDR2 from the germline V gene are DFQATT and SNEGSKA (reference sequence). The CDR3 sequence is 12 residues long. DNA of the CDR3: TGCAGTGCTAGAGTTCTTAATGAAAAACTGTTTTTT. It specifies CSARVLNEKLFF.

The chain recombines TRBV29-1 with TRBJ1-2, with D unclear. The CDR3 is made up of 8 amino acids. The V gene's germline CDR1 is SQVTM and CDR2 ANQGSEA. The germline V and J ends were trimmed by 8 bases and 6 bases, with 4 bases remaining between them. CDR3 in DNA: TGCAGCACCAATGGCTACACCTTC. Translating it yields CSTNGYTF.

This clonotype showed up many times. This sequence joins TRBV6-5 and TRBJ1-1; the D gene is possibly TRBD1 (5 bases). The germline V gene has CDR1 MNHEY and CDR2 SVGAGI. CDR3 length equals 11 residues. Trimming removed 2 bases from V and 9 bases from J, with 7 bases in between. CDR3 DNA sequence: TGTGCCAGCAGTTACCAGGGTAAAGCTTTCTTT. The encoded protein is CASSYQGKAFF.

The chain couples TRBV9 to TRBJ2-1; D gene ambiguous. Trimming left V 1 base short and J 7 bases short, with 15 bases between. CDR3 length: 15 amino acids. CDR1 and CDR2 (germline): SGDLS, YYNGEE. The CDR3 reads CASSVHLGMANEQFF. The DNA of the CDR3 is TGTGCCAGCAGCGTACACTTGGGGATGGCAAATGAGCAGTTCTTC.

This clonotype was counted at least ten times. The J gene is TRBJ2-5, the V gene TRBV2, with 9 bases lining up with TRBD2. Germline loops: CDR1 SNHLY, CDR2 FYNNEI. The CDR3 sequence is 14 residues long. The V and J ends lost 4 bases and 6 bases, in that order; junction bases with no gene match: 6. CDR3 sequence reads: CASSVTSGEKTQYF. The DNA of the CDR3 is TGTGCCAGCAGTGTGACTAGCGGCGAGAAGACCCAGTACTTC.

The J gene is TRBJ2-1, the V gene TRBV15; 16 bases line up with TRBD2. CDR1 and CDR2 from the germline V gene are LNHNV and YYDKDF (reference sequence). V lost 2 bases, J lost 3 bases, and 7 bases stayed unmatched. This CDR3 contains 19 residues. CDR3 loop: CATSRPGLAGGSFYNEQFF. The CDR3 DNA reads TGTGCCACCAGCAGACCGGGACTAGCGGGAGGGTCGTTCTACAATGAGCAGTTCTTC.

In regard to this clonotype: Just one base apart from a much larger clone, this may be a read error. The rearrangement links TRBV12-3 or TRBV12-4 to TRBJ1-1; no reliable D call. There are 12 residues in the CDR3. CDR3 protein: CASSLMNTEPFF. The CDR3 DNA reads TGTGCCAGCAGTTTAATGAACACTGAACCTTTCTTT.